The next 29 T cell receptor beta chains were all read from a single sample in a study of T cell responses to AZD1222 COVID-19 vaccine. Some clones are missing from TCRdb's copy, which holds only in-frame ones; the method was immunoSEQ multiplex PCR. The sample holds 150,000 to 200,000 clones, 94% seen once. The material was peripheral blood, obtained on day 0 of AZD1222 vaccination. The receptor set was obtained from an adult in good health.

The J gene is TRBJ2-7, the V gene TRBV24-1; D perhaps matches TRBD2 (5 bases). This CDR3 has 12 residues. Trimming shortened V by 6 bases and J by 7 bases, and 12 bases separated the two germline ends. Germline-derived CDR1 and CDR2 are KGHDR and SFDVKD. This CDR3 reads CATSQEGWEQYF. The CDR3 coding sequence is TGTGCCACCAGTCAAGAGGGCTGGGAGCAGTACTTC.

The chain couples TRBV25-1 to TRBJ1-4; D gene unclear. The germline V and J ends were trimmed by 10 bases and 5 bases, with 5 bases remaining between them. CDR3 size: 10 residues. Germline V gene data show CDR1 as MGHDK and CDR2 as SYGVNS. This CDR3 reads CATKNEKLFF. Here the CDR3 DNA reads TGTGCCACCAAAAATGAAAAACTGTTTTTT.

This chain joins TRBV2 and TRBJ1-2; D is unresolved. From germline, CDR1 is SNHLY and CDR2 FYNNEI. V dropped 6 bases and J dropped 4 bases, with 18 bases sitting between them. The CDR3 has 15 residues. The chain's CDR3 is CASSVSPRELYGYTF. The CDR3 DNA reads TGTGCCAGCAGCGTCAGCCCCCGGGAGCTCTATGGCTACACCTTC.

This clone came up once. The chain joins TRBV10-3 to TRBJ1-1; D gene ambiguous. V was shortened by 8 bases and J by 5 bases, with 15 bases between the two germline ends. The CDR3 spans 13 residues. Germline lookup yields CDR1 ENHRY and CDR2 SYGVKD. The CDR3 spells CAIRLGQGTEAFF. In DNA form, the CDR3 reads TGTGCCATCCGTCTCGGGCAAGGGACTGAAGCTTTCTTT.

The chain combines TRBV4-2 with TRBJ2-3, with no clear D. CDR3 length: 17 residues. The germline V gene has CDR1 LGHNA and CDR2 YNFKEQ. V was shortened by 0 bases and J by 2 bases, with 15 bases between the two germline ends. CDR3 protein: CASSQDYTGGPTDTQYF. CDR3 DNA sequence: TGTGCCAGCAGCCAAGATTACACCGGCGGCCCCACAGATACGCAGTATTTT.

The rearrangement uses TRBV4-1 and TRBJ2-7; 11 nucleotides agree with TRBD2. The junction had 4 bases not matched to a gene; V was cut back by 0 bases and J by 6 bases. The CDR3 runs 15 residues. Germline values: CDR1 MGHRA, CDR2 YSYEKL. The DNA for the CDR3 is TGCGCCAGCAGCCAAGATCGACTAGCGGGACGCGAGCAGTACTTC. This codes for CASSQDRLAGREQYF.

J is TRBJ1-1 and V is TRBV23-1; weak D call: TRBD1 (6 bases). TRBV23-1 is classed as an ORF, of uncertain function. This CDR3 is built from 14 residues. The V and J ends lost 7 bases and 4 bases respectively, with 16 bases between them. Here the CDR3 DNA reads TGCGCCAGCACGAACAGGGATGAGGGCACTGAAGCTTTCTTT. Residues: CASTNRDEGTEAFF.

CDR3 nucleotides: TGTGCCAGCAGCTCCCCTTTTAGGGGTTCTATTCAGTACTTC. Translation gives CASSSPFRGSIQYF. This chain connects TRBV7-2 to TRBJ2-4; weak D call: TRBD1 (5 bases). This CDR3 has 14 residues. The germline CDR1 and CDR2 sequences are SGHTA and FQGNSA. The V gene lost 4 bases and the J gene lost 10 bases, with 17 bases spanning the gap.

This rearrangement joins TRBV7-3 to TRBJ1-2; D gene unclear. CDR1 and CDR2 (germline): SGHTA, FQGTGA. The CDR3 is 15 residues long. The V end was cut by 5 bases, the J end by 5 bases, with 18 bases between. The DNA of the CDR3 is TGTGCCAGCAGCCCTTCCGGGATGGGAGATTATGGCTACACCTTC. Translation: CASSPSGMGDYGYTF. The whole variable domain, remainder taken from reference TRBV7-3 and TRBJ1-2, is GAGVSQTPSNKVTEKGKYVELRCDPISGHTALYWYRQSLGQGPEFLIYFQGTGAADDSGLPNDRFFAVRPEGSVSTLKIQRTERGDSAVYLCASSPSGMGDYGYTFGSGTRLTVV.

Concerning this clone: Other DNA sequences in the same sample also yield this CDR3. The chain couples TRBV5-1 to TRBJ2-5; D ambiguous. The CDR3 extends over 11 amino acids. Looked up from germline, CDR1 is SGHRS and CDR2 is YFSETQ. Trimming took off 2 bases at V and 1 base at J, with 0 bases between the two ends. In nucleotides, the CDR3 is TGCGCCAGCAGCTTCCAAGAGACCCAGTACTTC. Translating gives CASSFQETQYF.

V and J are TRBV15 and TRBJ2-7, with a weak D call TRBD2 (5 bases). The CDR3 spans 13 residues. V lost 5 bases, J lost 1 base, and 9 bases lay in between. The V gene's germline CDR1 is LNHNV and CDR2 YYDKDF (reference sequence). The CDR3, as DNA: TGTGCCACCAGCTCCGGGGATTCCTACGAGCAGTACTTC. Protein sequence: CATSSGDSYEQYF.

This chain uses TRBV27 with TRBJ1-2; D is ambiguous. Trimming left V 5 bases short and J 0 bases short, with 13 bases between. The length of the CDR3 is 15 residues. Germline CDR1 and CDR2: MNHEY and SMNVEV (reference sequence). The CDR3 loop reads CASSPRKTSNYGYTF. DNA of the CDR3: TGTGCCAGCAGTCCCCGGAAAACTTCTAACTATGGCTACACCTTC.

The chain employs TRBV25-1 and TRBJ2-1; either TRBD1 or TRBD2 may supply D (5 bases each). Germline CDR1 and CDR2: MGHDK and SYGVNS. V was trimmed by 5 bases and J by 4 bases, leaving 12 bases between them. The CDR3 covers 14 residues. The CDR3 protein is CASSHGTPYNEQFF. The CDR3 nucleotides are TGTGCCAGCAGTCACGGGACGCCGTACAATGAGCAGTTCTTC.

The V and J genes are TRBV5-4 and TRBJ1-2; perhaps TRBD1 as D (5 bases). The CDR3 contains 13 residues. The V end was cut by 5 bases, the J end by 8 bases, with 16 bases between. Germline V gene lookup returns CDR1 SGHNT and CDR2 YYREEE (reference sequence). CDR3: CASSYQGPGGYTF. The DNA for the CDR3 is TGTGCCAGCAGTTATCAGGGCCCCGGGGGCTACACCTTC.

This clone was counted a single time. This chain joins TRBV28 and TRBJ1-2; D is uncertain. The CDR3 totals 12 residues. Trimming removed 3 bases from V and 5 bases from J, with 7 bases in between. Germline CDR1 is MDHEN and CDR2 is SYDVKM. CDR3 sequence reads: CASSFEGYGYTF. The CDR3 nucleotides are TGTGCCAGCAGTTTTGAGGGTTATGGCTACACCTTC.

The CDR3 loop reads CASSPYLGGDGYTF. The CDR3 DNA follows: TGTGCCAGCAGCCCCTATCTAGGGGGTGATGGCTACACCTTC. V usage is TRBV5-4 and J usage is TRBJ1-2; perhaps TRBD1 as D (6 bases). V was trimmed by 4 bases and J by 6 bases, leaving 16 bases between them. Per the germline V gene, CDR1 is SGHNT and CDR2 is YYREEE (reference sequence). The CDR3 has 14 amino acids.

The rearrangement joins TRBV30 to TRBJ1-1; D is uncertain. Germline CDR1 is GTSNPN and CDR2 is SVGIG (reference sequence). V lost 0 bases to trimming and J lost 0 bases, with 8 bases between them. The CDR3 has 14 amino acids. Here the CDR3 reads CAWSVSQLNTEAFF. The CDR3 bases are TGTGCCTGGAGTGTCTCACAGCTGAACACTGAAGCTTTCTTT. Filled out from reference TRBV30 and TRBJ1-1, the complete variable domain reads SQTIHQWPATLVQPVGSPLSLECTVEGTSNPNLYWYRQAAGRGLQLLFYSVGIGQISSEVPQNLSASRPQDRQFILSSKKLLLSDSGFYLCAWSVSQLNTEAFFGQGTRLTVV.

V is TRBV5-5 and J is TRBJ1-5; D unresolved. V was clipped by 3 bases and J by 8 bases, with 18 bases between them. The CDR3 spans 15 residues. Per the germline V gene, CDR1 is SGHKS and CDR2 is YYEKEE (reference sequence). CDR3 protein: CASSSGMISLEPQHF. CDR3 DNA: TGTGCCAGCAGCTCTGGAATGATATCTTTGGAGCCCCAGCATTTT.

The chain links TRBV9 to TRBJ2-6, with a possible D match to TRBD2 (6 bases). The CDR3 totals 18 residues. Germline V gene sequence: CDR1 SGDLS, CDR2 YYNGEE. V was shortened by 1 base and J by 0 bases, with 14 bases between the two germline ends. CDR3 residues: CASSVFGGKHSGANVLTF. CDR3 in DNA: TGTGCCAGCAGCGTATTCGGGGGAAAGCACTCTGGGGCCAACGTCCTGACTTTC. The whole variable domain, remainder taken from reference TRBV9 and TRBJ2-6, is DSGVTQTPKHLITATGQRVTLRCSPRSGDLSVYWYQQSLDQGLQFLIQYYNGEERAKGNILERFSAQQFPDLHSELNLSSLELGDSALYFCASSVFGGKHSGANVLTFGAGSRLTVL.

The V and J genes are TRBV6-5 and TRBJ2-2; tentatively, D is TRBD2 (7 bases). Germline CDR1 MNHEY, CDR2 SVGAGI. The CDR3 has 14 amino acids. The V end lost 7 bases, the J end lost 3 bases, and 12 bases lay between the germline ends. The DNA for the CDR3 is TGTGCCAGCAAGGGGGAGGGACACACCGGGGAGCTGTTTTTT. Translation: CASKGEGHTGELFF.

V gene TRBV5-1 combines with J gene TRBJ2-7; 10 nucleotides match TRBD2. Germline loops: CDR1 SGHRS, CDR2 YFSETQ. The CDR3 is made up of 16 amino acids. The J segment lost 6 bases and the V segment lost 2 bases, leaving 11 bases of the junction unmatched. The CDR3 loop reads CASSLLFSGRTAEQYF. In nucleotides, the CDR3 is TGCGCCAGCAGCTTATTATTTAGCGGGAGGACGGCCGAGCAGTACTTC. Complete variable domain (other parts from reference TRBV5-1 and TRBJ2-7): KAGVTQTPRYLIKTRGQQVTLSCSPISGHRSVSWYQQTPGQGLQFLFEYFSETQRNKGNFPGRFSGRQFSNSRSEMNVSTLELGDSALYLCASSLLFSGRTAEQYFGPGTRLTVT.

V is TRBV7-9 and J is TRBJ2-1; 12 bases match TRBD2. The germline CDR1 and CDR2 sequences are SEHNR and FQNEAQ (reference sequence). Unmatched junction bases numbered 5, after V lost 3 bases and J lost 8 bases. The CDR3 sequence is 15 residues long. The CDR3 reads CASSFLAGGPDEQFF. CDR3 nucleotide sequence: TGTGCCAGCAGCTTTCTAGCGGGAGGGCCGGATGAGCAGTTCTTC. The variable domain in full, completed from reference TRBV7-9 and TRBJ2-1, reads DTGVSQNPRHKITKRGQNVTFRCDPISEHNRLYWYRQTLGQGPEFLTYFQNEAQLEKSRLLSDRFSAERPKGSFSTLEIQRTEQGDSAMYLCASSFLAGGPDEQFFGPGTRLTVL.

In DNA form, the CDR3 reads TGTGCCAGTGGGGTCCGAAACACCATATATTTT. It translates to CASGVRNTIYF. The V and J genes are TRBV3-1 (or the pseudogene TRBV3-2) and TRBJ1-3, with no clear D. Germline CDR1 LGHDT, CDR2 YNNKEL (reference sequence). The V end was cut by 9 bases, the J end by 5 bases, with 8 bases between. The CDR3 runs 11 residues.

This clone showed up just once. The chain combines TRBV27 with TRBJ1-1; 8 bases line up with TRBD1. CDR1 MNHEY and CDR2 SMNVEV come from the germline V gene (reference sequence). This CDR3 has 15 amino acids. V lost 3 bases and J lost 3; bases outside the gene matches: 6. The CDR3 nucleotides are TGTGCCAGCAGTTTTGGGCTACAGGGGGACACTGAAGCTTTCTTT. As protein: CASSFGLQGDTEAFF.

The chain is built from TRBV5-1 and TRBJ1-1; D call uncertain. The CDR3 runs to 14 residues. V was shortened by 1 base and J by 8 bases, with 15 bases between the two germline ends. From germline, CDR1 is SGHRS and CDR2 YFSETQ. The CDR3 sequence: CASSLSVPVVEAFF. In DNA, the CDR3 is TGCGCCAGCAGCTTGAGCGTTCCGGTGGTGGAAGCTTTCTTT. The whole variable domain, filled in from reference TRBV5-1 and TRBJ1-1, reads KAGVTQTPRYLIKTRGQQVTLSCSPISGHRSVSWYQQTPGQGLQFLFEYFSETQRNKGNFPGRFSGRQFSNSRSEMNVSTLELGDSALYLCASSLSVPVVEAFFGQGTRLTVV.

This sequence joins TRBV2 and TRBJ2-1; 11 bases are shared with TRBD2. The J segment lost 8 bases and the V segment lost 3 bases, leaving 12 bases of the junction unmatched. CDR1 and CDR2 from the germline V gene are SNHLY and FYNNEI. CDR3 length: 17 residues. The CDR3 coding sequence is TGTGCCAGCAGTGATTGGGTGACTAGCGGGAAGCCCCATGAGCAGTTCTTC. This translates into CASSDWVTSGKPHEQFF. Drawing the rest from reference TRBV2 and TRBJ2-1, the complete variable domain is EPEVTQTPSHQVTQMGQEVILRCVPISNHLYFYWYRQILGQKVEFLVSFYNNEISEKSEIFDDQFSVERPDGSNFTLKIRSTKLEDSAMYFCASSDWVTSGKPHEQFFGPGTRLTVL.

The V and J genes are TRBV9 and TRBJ2-4; D is uncertain. The CDR3 consists of 14 residues. Germline CDR1 SGDLS, CDR2 YYNGEE. Trimming took off 0 bases at V and 5 bases at J, with 9 bases between the two ends. The CDR3, as DNA: TGTGCCAGCAGCGTAGACTTTGCCCAAAACATTCAGTACTTC. The encoded protein is CASSVDFAQNIQYF.

Here the CDR3 reads CAWSVRRGDIQYF. The CDR3 DNA is TGTGCCTGGAGTGTACGTCGGGGCGACATTCAGTACTTC. The V and J genes are TRBV30 and TRBJ2-4; D possibly uses TRBD1 or TRBD2 (5 bases each). CDR1 GTSNPN and CDR2 SVGIG come from the germline V gene (reference sequence). The CDR3 is 13 amino acids. Trimming shortened V by 0 bases and J by 8 bases, and 11 bases separated the two germline ends. Filled out from reference TRBV30 and TRBJ2-4, the complete variable domain reads SQTIHQWPATLVQPVGSPLSLECTVEGTSNPNLYWYRQAAGRGLQLLFYSVGIGQISSEVPQNLSASRPQDRQFILSSKKLLLSDSGFYLCAWSVRRGDIQYFGAGTRLSVL.

The CDR3 reads CASSFSGSLWGYTF. For the CDR3, the DNA is TGTGCCAGCAGCTTCAGTGGCTCCCTTTGGGGCTACACCTTC. V and J are TRBV5-5 and TRBJ1-2, with D uncertain. Trimming removed 2 bases at V and 8 bases at J, with 16 bases between. This CDR3 has 14 residues. Germline loops: CDR1 SGHKS, CDR2 YYEKEE (reference sequence).